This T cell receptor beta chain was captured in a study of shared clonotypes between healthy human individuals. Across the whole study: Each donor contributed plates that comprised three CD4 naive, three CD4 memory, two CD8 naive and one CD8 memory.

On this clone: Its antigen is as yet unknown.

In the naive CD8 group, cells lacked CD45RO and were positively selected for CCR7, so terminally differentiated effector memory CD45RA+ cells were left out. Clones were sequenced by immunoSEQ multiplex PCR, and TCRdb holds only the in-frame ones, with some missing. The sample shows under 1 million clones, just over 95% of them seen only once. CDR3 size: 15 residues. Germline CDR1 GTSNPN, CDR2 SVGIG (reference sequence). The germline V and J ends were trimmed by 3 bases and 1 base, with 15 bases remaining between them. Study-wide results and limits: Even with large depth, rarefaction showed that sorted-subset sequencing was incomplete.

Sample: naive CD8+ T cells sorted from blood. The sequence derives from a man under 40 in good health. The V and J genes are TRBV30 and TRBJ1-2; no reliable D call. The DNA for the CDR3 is TGTGCCTGGAGAAAGCGGTCACAAAATAACTATGGCTACACCTTC. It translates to CAWRKRSQNNYGYTF.